This TCR beta chain is drawn from a study of Ad26.COV2.S vaccination and SARS-CoV-2 variants. Whole-study context: Trial arm assignment for the donor was COV1001 Ad26.COV2.S.

Study-level points and caveats: Comparable non-spike TCR breadth was observed in vaccine and placebo recipients.

The sample's treatment: 15 to 20 received Ad26.COV2.S at low or high dose, single or two shots; roughly five received placebo; per-sample allocation not given. Sampling took place 63 days after the first vaccine or placebo injection. A Boston donor was an adult aged 18-55 years. Vaccination employed an Ad26 vector expressing the Wuhan-strain SARS-CoV-2 spike. The assay was immunoSEQ multiplex PCR, and TCRdb's table has in-frame clones only and misses some. The sample has approximately 280,000 clones; about 90% are singletons. The junction had 7 bases not matched to a gene; V was cut back by 4 bases and J by 14 bases. This CDR3 contains 13 residues. Germline CDR1 is MNHEY and CDR2 is SVGEGT. On this clone itself: Its antigen remains unidentified.

This TCR came from a person between 18 and 65 years old who received the Ad26.COV2.S COVID-19 vaccine or a placebo. The chain joins TRBV6-2 or TRBV6-3 to TRBJ1-6, with 8 positions matching TRBD1. Sequencing was performed on peripheral blood, taken in a trial of Ad26.COV2.S vaccine versus placebo. The CDR3 DNA reads as TGTGCCAGCAGTTCCTCAGGGGGCAGAACCCTCCACTTT. It encodes CASSSSGGRTLHF.